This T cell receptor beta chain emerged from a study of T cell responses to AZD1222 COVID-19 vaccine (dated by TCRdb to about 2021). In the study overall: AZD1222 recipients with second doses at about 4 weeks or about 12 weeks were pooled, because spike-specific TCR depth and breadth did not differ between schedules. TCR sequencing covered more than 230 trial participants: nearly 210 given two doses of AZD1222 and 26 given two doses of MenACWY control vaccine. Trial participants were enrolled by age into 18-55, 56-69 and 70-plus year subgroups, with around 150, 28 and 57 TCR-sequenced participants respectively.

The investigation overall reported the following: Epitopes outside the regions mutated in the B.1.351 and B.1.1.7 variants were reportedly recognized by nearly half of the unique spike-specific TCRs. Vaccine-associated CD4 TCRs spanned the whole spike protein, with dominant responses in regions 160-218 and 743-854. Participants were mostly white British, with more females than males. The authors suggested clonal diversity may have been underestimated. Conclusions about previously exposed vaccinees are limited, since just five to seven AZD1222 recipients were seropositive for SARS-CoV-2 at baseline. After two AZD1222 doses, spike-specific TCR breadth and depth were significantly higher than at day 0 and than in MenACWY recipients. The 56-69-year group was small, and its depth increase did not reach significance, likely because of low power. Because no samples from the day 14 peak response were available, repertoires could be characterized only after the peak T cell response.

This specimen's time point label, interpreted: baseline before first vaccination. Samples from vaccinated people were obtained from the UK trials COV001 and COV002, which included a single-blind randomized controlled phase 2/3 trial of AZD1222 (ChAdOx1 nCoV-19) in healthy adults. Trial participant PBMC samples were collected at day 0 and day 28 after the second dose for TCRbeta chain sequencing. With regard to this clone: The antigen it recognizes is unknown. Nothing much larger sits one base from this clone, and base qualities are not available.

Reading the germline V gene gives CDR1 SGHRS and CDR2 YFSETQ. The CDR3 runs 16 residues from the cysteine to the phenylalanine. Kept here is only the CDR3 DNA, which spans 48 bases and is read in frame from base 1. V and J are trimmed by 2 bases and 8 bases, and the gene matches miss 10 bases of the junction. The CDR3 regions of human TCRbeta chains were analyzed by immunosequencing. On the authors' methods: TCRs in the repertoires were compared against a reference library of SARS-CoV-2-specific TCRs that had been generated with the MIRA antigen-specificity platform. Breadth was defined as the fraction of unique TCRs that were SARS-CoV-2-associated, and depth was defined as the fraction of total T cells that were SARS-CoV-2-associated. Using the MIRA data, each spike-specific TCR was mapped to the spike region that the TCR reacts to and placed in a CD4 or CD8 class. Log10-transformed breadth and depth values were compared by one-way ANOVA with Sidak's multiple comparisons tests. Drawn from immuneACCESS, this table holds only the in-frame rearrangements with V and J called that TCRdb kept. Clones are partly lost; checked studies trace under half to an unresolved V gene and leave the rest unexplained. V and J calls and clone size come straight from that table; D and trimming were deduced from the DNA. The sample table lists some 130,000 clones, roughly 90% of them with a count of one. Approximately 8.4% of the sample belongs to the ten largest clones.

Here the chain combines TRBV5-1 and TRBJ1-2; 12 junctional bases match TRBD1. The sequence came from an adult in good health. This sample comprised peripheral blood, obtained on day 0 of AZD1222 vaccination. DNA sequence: TGCGCCAGCAGCTTATTAGGGACAGGGGGCCAGAGGGGCTACACCTTC. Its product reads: CASSLLGTGGQRGYTF.